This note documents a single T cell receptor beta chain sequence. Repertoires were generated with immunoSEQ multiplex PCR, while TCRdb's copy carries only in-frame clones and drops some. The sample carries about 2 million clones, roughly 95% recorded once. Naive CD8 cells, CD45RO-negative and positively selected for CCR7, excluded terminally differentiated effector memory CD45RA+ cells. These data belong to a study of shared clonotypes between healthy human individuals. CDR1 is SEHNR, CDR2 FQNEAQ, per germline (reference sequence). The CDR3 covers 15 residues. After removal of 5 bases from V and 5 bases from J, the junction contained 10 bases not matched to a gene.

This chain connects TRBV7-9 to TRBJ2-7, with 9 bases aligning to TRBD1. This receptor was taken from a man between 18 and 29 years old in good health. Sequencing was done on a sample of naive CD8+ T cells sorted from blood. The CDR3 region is CASSLSPTGGHEQYF. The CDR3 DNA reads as TGTGCCAGCAGCCTATCCCCGACAGGGGGTCACGAGCAGTACTTC.